The 5 T cell receptor beta chains below were found in one sample sequenced in a study of blood T cells in healthy people across ages. A second PCR of roughly 7 to 11 cycles used a sample-barcoded 5' primer and a J-beta primer mix. TCRdb ran MiXCR on the 5' RACE reads and lists one entry per CDR3 protein. The repertoire consists of about 780,000 distinct CDR3 sequences, with 35% to 60% occurring once and the leading ten covering 15% to 20%. Material for sequencing was blood. The receptors derive from an elderly man in good health.

The chain has TRBV28 and TRBJ2-1; D gene ambiguous. Trimming left V 6 bases short and J 0 bases short, with 9 bases between. The germline V gene has CDR1 MDHEN and CDR2 SYDVKM. This CDR3 contains 14 residues. The chain's CDR3 is CASSSMSSYNEQFF. DNA for the CDR3: TGTGCCAGCAGCTCAATGAGCTCCTACAATGAGCAGTTCTTC.

The chain joins TRBV7-2 to TRBJ2-1; maybe TRBD2 (5 bases). Trimming left V 0 bases short and J 10 bases short, with 10 bases between. CDR1 and CDR2 from the germline V gene are SGHTA and FQGNSA. CDR3 length: 13 amino acids. This chain's CDR3 is CASSLARVVEQFF. The CDR3 bases are TGTGCCAGCAGCTTAGCGCGGGTTGTGGAGCAGTTCTTC.

The sample holds a few counts of this clonotype. This chain links TRBV7-3 with TRBJ2-5, with TRBD1 identical over 10 bases. V lost 3 bases, J lost 11 bases, and 9 bases stayed unmatched. The germline V gene encodes CDR1 SGHTA and CDR2 FQGTGA. CDR3 size: 14 residues. Written as DNA, the CDR3 is TGTGCCAGCAGCTTGACAGGGGGCGAGGGAGAGCAGTACTTC. Amino acid sequence: CASSLTGGEGEQYF.

The V gene is TRBV18, the J gene TRBJ1-4, with D hard to call. Looked up from germline, CDR1 is KGHSH and CDR2 is LQKENI. CDR3 length: 16 amino acids. The ends were cut back, 4 bases at V and 4 bases at J, with 16 bases in the middle. CDR3 nucleotide sequence: TGTGCCAGCTCACTAGGCGGGCAGGCAAATAATGAAAAACTGTTTTTT. Its protein is CASSLGGQANNEKLFF.

The V and J genes are TRBV5-1 and TRBJ2-4; possible D gene TRBD1, 6 bases. The J call may not be correct, given that the DNA end is closer to TRBJ2-5. In germline, CDR1 is SGHRS, CDR2 YFSETQ. This CDR3 spans 14 amino acids. CDR3 in DNA: TGCGCCAGCAGCCGCGGACAGCAGCAAGAGACCCAGTACTTC. Translating it yields CASSRGQQQETQYF.